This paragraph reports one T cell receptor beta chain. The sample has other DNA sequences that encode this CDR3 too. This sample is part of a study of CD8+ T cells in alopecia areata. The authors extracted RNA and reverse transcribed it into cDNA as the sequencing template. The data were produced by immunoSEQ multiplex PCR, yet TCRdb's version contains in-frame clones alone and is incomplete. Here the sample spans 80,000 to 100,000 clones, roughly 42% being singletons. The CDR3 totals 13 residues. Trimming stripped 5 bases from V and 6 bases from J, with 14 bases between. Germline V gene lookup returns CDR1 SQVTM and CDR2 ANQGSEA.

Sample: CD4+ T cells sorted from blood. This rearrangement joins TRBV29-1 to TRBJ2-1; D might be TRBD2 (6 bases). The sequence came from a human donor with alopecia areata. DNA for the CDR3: TGCAGCGTTCCGGGACTTGGGGCCAATGAGCAGTTCTTC. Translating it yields CSVPGLGANEQFF.